This T cell receptor beta chain appears in the sequencing data of a study of T cell repertoires in cytomegalovirus infection. Overall study: Both CMV infection and a matching HLA type were indicated by public TCR beta signatures. General observations from the study: In two of eight donors, the top clonotype was HLA-C-restricted CMV-specific. Summed public TCR beta family frequency identified CMV carriers bearing the relevant HLA.

TCRdb called the reads again in MiXCR, with one record for every CDR3 protein. Here the sample spans 45,000 to 75,000 distinct CDR3 sequences, around 33% being singletons. V gave up 5 bases and J gave up 3 bases, with 10 bases separating them. The CDR3 is 13 amino acids. Per the germline V gene, CDR1 is SGHVS and CDR2 is FNYEAQ. In this sample, this clonotype turned up once. Its antigen is still unknown. The sequencing sample was made of PBMCs, sequenced either directly or after in vitro stimulation (not recorded which). This chain connects TRBV7-6 to TRBJ2-5, with D hard to call. This sequence was found in a human donor in good health (CMV status not recorded). Some clones in this sample may be carry-over from other donors' samples. CDR3 protein: CASSQGWEETQYF. Written as DNA, the CDR3 is TGTGCCAGCAGCCAAGGTTGGGAAGAGACCCAGTACTTC.